Listed below are T cell receptor beta chains from one sample, sequenced in a study of T cells after yellow fever vaccination. TCRdb called the 5' RACE reads again in MiXCR, with one record for every CDR3 protein. The sample includes about 320,000 distinct CDR3 sequences, approximately 12% of them seen just once. The sample here was CD4+ T cells sorted from PBMCs, taken 45 days after the yellow fever booster vaccination. These receptor sequences come from a man aged 18 to 35 who received the YFV17D yellow fever vaccine. Both conserved end residues are part of each CDR3. A D gene is named only where the DNA matches it firmly.

>11|.|TRBJ2-3|TRBV12-2
CASRFVDTQYF
>14|.|TRBJ1-4|TRBV29-1
CSVEVNLGGEKLFF
>14|.|TRBJ2-2|TRBV5-1
CASSFHRDTGELFF
>21|TRBD2|TRBJ2-5|TRBV7-9
CASSLARVWSGGLGNQETQYF
>13|.|TRBJ1-4|TRBV4-1
CASSQGIVEKLFF
>14|TRBD2|TRBJ2-5|TRBV20-1
CSATIAGPQETQYF
>12|TRBD1|TRBJ1-1|TRBV20-1
CSASFLDREAFF
>17|.|TRBJ2-3|TRBV7-2
CASSFPQGGFNADTQYF
>16|TRBD2|TRBJ2-5|TRBV5-5
CASSPGQRGYQETQYF
>14|TRBD1|TRBJ2-1|TRBV5-1
CASSGSRGRDEQFF
>14|.|TRBJ2-6|TRBV23-1
CASTTRSGANVLTF
>15|TRBD2|TRBJ2-1|TRBV5-1
CASSLGSGERGEQFF
>12|TRBD1|TRBJ2-1|TRBV11-2
CASSLTGQKQFF
>15|.|TRBJ1-6|TRBV9
CASSVYTGLGTPLHF
>15|.|TRBJ1-2|TRBV28
CASSLQGSANYGYTF
>15|.|TRBJ2-3|TRBV19
CASSIAATLDNTQYF
>15|TRBD1|TRBJ2-2|TRBV12-3/TRBV12-4
CASRSWGQGIGELFF
>12|.|TRBJ2-3|TRBV2
CASNDNTDTQYF
>15|TRBD2|TRBJ2-1|TRBV28
CASSSTSGGLNEQFF
>14|TRBD1|TRBJ2-5|TRBV5-5
CASSSTGGEETQYF
>13|.|TRBJ2-7|TRBV21-1
CASSKGGRQEQYF
>15|TRBD1|TRBJ2-5|TRBV6-2/TRBV6-3
CASRDRRGLAETQYF
>13|.|TRBJ2-2|TRBV5-1
CASSLSSAGELFF
>13|.|TRBJ1-2|TRBV28
CASTSRGDYGYTF
>14|.|TRBJ2-3|TRBV6-2/TRBV6-3
CASSPATGTDTQYF
>15|.|TRBJ2-7|TRBV5-1
CASSLAAGAVYEQYF
>16|.|TRBJ1-5|TRBV7-9
CASSPLTGRSNQPQHF
>13|.|TRBJ2-5|TRBV6-1
CASNQKNGVTQYF
>13|.|TRBJ1-1|TRBV12-3/TRBV12-4
CASRRSGSTEAFF
>12|.|TRBJ2-1|TRBV29-1
CSVGRGAHEQFF
>11|.|TRBJ2-1|TRBV24-1
CATSDNNEQFF
>16|TRBD1|TRBJ2-5|TRBV9
CASSASPLDRVETQYF
>15|.|TRBJ1-3|TRBV18
CASSDRRNSGNTIYF
>17|TRBD1|TRBJ1-2|TRBV4-2
CASSQGTGPIFVDGYTF
>20|.|TRBJ1-3|TRBV21-1
CASSTSKLGQGASSGNTIYF
>16|TRBD2|TRBJ2-3|TRBV24-1
CATSDLGLAGADTQYF
>14|.|TRBJ1-5|TRBV7-6
CASSPGPDNQPQHF
>16|TRBD1|TRBJ2-2|TRBV6-5
CASSYDTGVNTGELFF
>14|.|TRBJ1-4|TRBV6-5
CASSPLSGRQKLFF
>14|TRBD2|TRBJ2-3|TRBV9
CASSTGLARDTQYF
>12|.|TRBJ2-2|TRBV6-5
CASSYHAGELFF
>14|TRBD1|TRBJ2-4|TRBV11-1
CASGSGTGGSIQYF
>14|TRBD2|TRBJ2-1|TRBV7-2
CASSLGLAGQEQFF
>17|.|TRBJ2-7|TRBV5-1
CASSLSGPRDGSYEQYF
>15|.|TRBJ2-5|TRBV20-1
CSARDWEPGRETQYF
>14|.|TRBJ1-1|TRBV5-1
CASSFDRPNTEAFF